This T cell receptor beta chain was recorded in a study of response to subunit inactivated influenza vaccine. Findings and limits, study-wide: Seasonal influenza vaccination, on each occasion, was suggested by the authors to recruit few new T cells.

This clonotype turned up a few times. Its antigen is not known. Trimming took 7 bases from V and 7 from J, leaving 19 bases between them. Germline V gene sequence: CDR1 ENHRY, CDR2 SYGVKD. CDR3 length equals 15 residues. Each CDR3 protein gets one entry after TCRdb re-called the RT-PCR reads with MiXCR. The sample includes roughly 170,000 distinct CDR3 sequences, around 9% of them seen just once. The starting material was non-naive T cells sorted from PBMCs, obtained on the day of vaccination. The receptor was derived from a middle-aged man who received an inactivated influenza vaccine. This chain joins TRBV10-3 and TRBJ2-2; D might be TRBD1 or TRBD2, each matching 5 bases. The CDR3 coding sequence is TGTGCCATCACCGAGGGTTCAGGGACGGGCGGGGAGCTGTTTTTT. Residues: CAITEGSGTGGELFF.